This T cell receptor (beta chain) was retrieved from a study of identical twins. TCRdb independently ran MiXCR on the 5' RACE reads; one entry per CDR3 protein. This repertoire shows approximately 630,000 distinct CDR3 sequences, about 7.6% found once; its top ten account for 1.5% to 2%. This clonotype was seen a few times. V was clipped by 4 bases and J by 7 bases, with 15 bases between them. CDR3 length: 15 residues. Germline V gene data show CDR1 as SGHRS and CDR2 as YFSETQ. These same records also appear under a second study, on yellow fever vaccine responses in identical twins.

V usage is TRBV5-1 and J usage is TRBJ1-6, with D perhaps matching TRBD1 (6 bases). Material for sequencing was PBMCs. The sequence came from a woman younger than 35 in good health. The CDR3 is CASSKDRPTNSPLHF. In DNA, the CDR3 is TGCGCCAGCAGCAAAGACAGGCCGACCAATTCACCCCTCCACTTT.